The present TCR beta chain was sequenced within a study of human T cells and chemical hapten exposure. This clonotype was seen many times. A single record per CDR3 protein comes from TCRdb applying MiXCR to the RACE reads. This repertoire shows 250,000 or so distinct CDR3 sequences, about 9.4% found once; its top ten account for approximately 2.3%. V lost 4 bases and J lost 5, with 8 bases in between. The CDR3 has 12 amino acids. CDR1 and CDR2 from the germline V gene are MNHEY and SVGEGT. Specified time point: pre-sensitization, week 0. Sample treatment: therapeutic diphenylcyclopropenone sensitization with weekly scalp DPC.

The sequence derives from a woman aged 40 to 50 with alopecia areata. Some clones in this sample may be carry-over from other donors' samples. J is TRBJ2-5 and V is TRBV6-2 or TRBV6-3, with D possibly matching TRBD2 (6 bases). The specimen was whole blood, collected in connection with sensitization to the hapten diphenylcyclopropenone (DPC). The CDR3 sequence is CASSSGGETQYF. CDR3 nucleotides: TGTGCCAGCAGTTCCGGGGGTGAGACCCAGTACTTC.